This TCR beta chain is from a study of blood T cell repertoires in COVID-19. Study information: Italy, Spain and the United States were the sources of the convalescent and acute COVID-19 samples. Sources were T cells, B-cell-depleted T cells, or PBMCs; the material itself was cDNA or gDNA.

How the authors handled the data: Researchers report that nucleated cell counts were estimated from reference gene primer amplification. Here immunoSEQ multiplex PCR was the method, and the copy in TCRdb shows in-frame clones only, minus some. The V and J calls and clone size are taken from that table; D and trimming were inferred from the DNA. This table holds around 140,000 clones, roughly 84% found once. Germline lookup yields CDR1 LNHDA and CDR2 SQIVND (reference sequence). CDR3 size: 14 residues. Trimming took off 11 bases at V and 1 base at J, with 15 bases between the two ends. The sample taken for sequencing was peripheral blood. This TCR was recovered from a man between 60 and 70 years old with acute or convalescent COVID-19. V usage is TRBV19 and J usage is TRBJ1-5; D unresolved. The CDR3 reads CASGSTRSNQPQHF. The CDR3 DNA reads TGTGCCTCCGGGAGCACTAGGAGCAATCAGCCCCAGCATTTT.